This note documents a single T cell receptor beta chain sequence. The CDR3 consists of 13 residues. Ages ranged from about 18 to 90 years, with residence in about 23 US areas. Clinical history reported by participants formed the basis on which cohorts were assigned. Per the authors' pipeline: Nucleated cell counts were estimated from reference gene primer amplification. Data came from immunoSEQ multiplex PCR; TCRdb stores just in-frame clones and leaves some out. V and J calls and clone size are as listed in that table; D and trimming were resolved from the DNA. The sample lists around 250,000 clones, about 83% seen once, with 2% to 2.5% in the top ten. The source of the sample is a study of blood T cell repertoires in COVID-19. Study background: Sample material is recorded as cDNA or gDNA derived from T cells, B-cell-depleted T cells, or PBMCs.

Sequencing was carried out using PBMCs or T cells enriched from blood (not recorded which). This chain uses TRBV21-1 with TRBJ2-3; TRBD2 was called by the table and not checked on the DNA. TRBV21-1 is noted as a pseudogene. This receptor was taken from a woman aged 50 to 60 who had recovered from COVID-19. CDR3 DNA: TGTGCCAGTCTGGAGACTAGCGGGGATACGCAGTATTTT. Protein product: CASLETSGDTQYF.